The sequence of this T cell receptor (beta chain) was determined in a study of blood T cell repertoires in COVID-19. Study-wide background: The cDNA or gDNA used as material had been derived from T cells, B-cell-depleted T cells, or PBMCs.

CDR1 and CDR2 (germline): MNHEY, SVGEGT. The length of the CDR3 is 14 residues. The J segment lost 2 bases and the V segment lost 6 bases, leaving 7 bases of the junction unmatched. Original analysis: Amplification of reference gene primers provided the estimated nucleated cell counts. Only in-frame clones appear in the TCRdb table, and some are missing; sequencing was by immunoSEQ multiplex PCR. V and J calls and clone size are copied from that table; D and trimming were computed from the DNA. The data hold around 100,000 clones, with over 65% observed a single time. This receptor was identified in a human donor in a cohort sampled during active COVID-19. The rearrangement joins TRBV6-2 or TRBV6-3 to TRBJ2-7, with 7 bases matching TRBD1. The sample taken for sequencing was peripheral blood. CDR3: CASSKTGIAYEQYF. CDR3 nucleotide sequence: TGTGCCAGCAGCAAGACAGGGATCGCCTACGAGCAGTACTTC.